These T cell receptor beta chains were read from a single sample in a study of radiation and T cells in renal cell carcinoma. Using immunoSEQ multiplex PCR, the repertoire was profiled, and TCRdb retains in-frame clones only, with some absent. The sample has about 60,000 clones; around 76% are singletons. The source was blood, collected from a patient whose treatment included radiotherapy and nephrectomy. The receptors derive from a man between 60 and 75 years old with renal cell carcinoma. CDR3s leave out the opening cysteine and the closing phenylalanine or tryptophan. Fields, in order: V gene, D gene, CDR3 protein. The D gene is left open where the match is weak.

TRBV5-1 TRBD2 ASSTTSGISTDTQY
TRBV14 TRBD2 ASSQGASGLYYNEQF
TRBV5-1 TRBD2 ASSVSGSDQETQY
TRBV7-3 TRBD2 ASSLGTSSIEQF
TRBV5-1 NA ASSPPRERKKKLF
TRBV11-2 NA ASSLKFGEMNTEAF
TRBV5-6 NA ASSTTGLRASYEQY
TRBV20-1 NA SASGQTEAF
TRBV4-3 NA ASSQDGTGGNYGYT
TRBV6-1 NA ASSEASGNTIY
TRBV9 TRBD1 ASSAGQGDYNEQF
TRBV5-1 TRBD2 ASSFQPTSGRTDTQY
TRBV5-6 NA ASSFGRTGFVF
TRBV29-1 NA SVDEGHSSTDTQY
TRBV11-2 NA ASSLDSGYEQY
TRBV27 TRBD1 ASSSQGVPGNTIY
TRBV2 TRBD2 ASNPSGSYTDTQY